The present TCR beta chain was sequenced within a study of vaccination and CD4 T cells after COVID-19. Study context: Convalescent donors were composed of six males and four females, of whom two were Hispanic. Regarding the study as a whole: A median approximately 86% of convalescent patients' SARS-CoV-2-reactive clones emerged only after vaccination.

A remark on this clonotype: Its antigen remains unknown.

Treatment indicated: approximately nine-day PBMC culture with coronavirus spike peptide pools or control peptides (ViraFEST assay). Having spent approximately 9 days in culture, CD4+ T cells were then isolated by negative selection. V trimming: 6 bases; J trimming: 5 bases; junction bases outside the gene matches: 12. The CDR3 runs 15 residues. Germline V gene data show CDR1 as MDHEN and CDR2 as SYDVKM. At the Johns Hopkins FTIC core, DNA taken from cultured CD4+ T cells was sequenced by way of the Oncomine TCR Beta short-read assay. TCRdb analysed the PCR reads with MiXCR anew, one entry per CDR3 protein. The sample contains about 9,000 distinct CDR3 sequences, roughly 18% of which appear only once.

This sequence originates from a human donor who had recovered from COVID-19. The chain is built from TRBV28 and TRBJ2-7, with 8 bases that match TRBD2. The specimen was CD4+ T cells from blood, cultured in vitro, collected after SARS-CoV-2 vaccination. CDR3: CASRPGGGASDEQYF. The DNA for the CDR3 is TGTGCCAGCAGACCGGGGGGGGGAGCATCGGACGAGCAGTACTTC.